This T cell receptor beta chain was captured in a study of cytotoxic CD8 clonotypes in ibrutinib-treated CLL. Overall study: Following a median roughly 12 months of treatment, with a range of 6 to 36, response samples were taken.

The CDR3 is 15 residues long. V gave up 0 bases and J gave up 1 base; unmatched junction bases: 3. Per germline, CDR1 SGHTS and CDR2 YDEGEE. Assay: immunoSEQ multiplex PCR; the TCRdb copy retains only in-frame clones and omits some. The sample consists of around 160,000 clones, more than 70% of them appearing once. The sequences come from PBMCs, collected at disease progression, from a patient treated with ibrutinib. The clonotype originates from a human donor with chronic lymphocytic leukemia. The chain uses TRBV5-8 and TRBJ1-2, with 7 bases identical to TRBD1. The CDR3 region is CASSLGQGLNYGYTF. DNA for the CDR3: TGTGCCAGCAGCTTGGGACAGGGCCTTAACTATGGCTACACCTTC.